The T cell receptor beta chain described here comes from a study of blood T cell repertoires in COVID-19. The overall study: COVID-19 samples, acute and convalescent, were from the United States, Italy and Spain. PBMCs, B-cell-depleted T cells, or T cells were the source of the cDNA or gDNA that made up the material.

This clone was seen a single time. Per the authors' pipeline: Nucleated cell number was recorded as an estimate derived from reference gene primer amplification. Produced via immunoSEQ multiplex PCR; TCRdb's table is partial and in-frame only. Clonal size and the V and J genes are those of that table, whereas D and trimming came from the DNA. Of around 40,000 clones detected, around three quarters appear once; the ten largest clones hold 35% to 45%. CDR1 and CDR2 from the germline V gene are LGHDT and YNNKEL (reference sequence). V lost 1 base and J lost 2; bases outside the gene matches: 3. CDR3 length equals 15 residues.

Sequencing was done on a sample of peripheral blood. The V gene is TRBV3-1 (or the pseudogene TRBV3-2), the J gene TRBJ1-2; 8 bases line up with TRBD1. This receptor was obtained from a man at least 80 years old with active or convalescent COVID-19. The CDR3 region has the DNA TGTGCCAGCAGCCAAGCTTGGACAGGGAACTATGGCTACACCTTC. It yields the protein CASSQAWTGNYGYTF.